Presented here are 7 T cell receptor beta chains from one specimen sequenced in a study of blood T cell repertoires in COVID-19. Assay: immunoSEQ multiplex PCR; the TCRdb copy retains only in-frame clones and omits some. The sample has 60,000 or so clones, about 66% seen once. Sequencing was performed on PBMCs or T cells enriched from blood (not recorded which). Every receptor here comes from a woman aged 60-70 years who had been exposed to COVID-19.

The chain employs TRBV14 and TRBJ2-1; a weak D match, TRBD2 (6 bases). The CDR3 is made up of 17 amino acids. Trimming shortened V by 4 bases and J by 4 bases, and 20 bases separated the two germline ends. The V gene's germline CDR1 is SGHDN and CDR2 FVKESK. CDR3 region: CASSLQHSGLLYNEQFF. The CDR3 DNA is TGTGCCAGCAGCCTTCAACACTCGGGACTGCTATACAATGAGCAGTTCTTC.

V gene TRBV29-1 combines with J gene TRBJ1-6, with D possibly matching TRBD1 (5 bases). CDR3 length: 13 residues. Germline CDR1 reads SQVTM; CDR2 reads ANQGSEA. V lost 4 bases and J lost 10, with 14 bases in between. CDR3 DNA sequence: TGCAGCGTTGGGGGCGGGGGTGACTCACCCCTCCACTTT. It codes for CSVGGGGDSPLHF.

The CDR3 sequence: CASRVQEKLFF. The CDR3 coding sequence is TGTGCCAGCAGGGTCCAGGAAAAACTGTTTTTT. The V and J genes are TRBV28 and TRBJ1-4; D not resolved. Trimming pared 6 bases from V and 8 bases from J, leaving 7 bases between. CDR1 and CDR2 from the germline V gene are MDHEN and SYDVKM. CDR3 length: 11 residues.

This clone was seen a few times. The J gene is TRBJ2-1, the V gene TRBV21-1; the tabulated D call, TRBD2, remains unverified against the DNA. TRBV21-1 is labeled a pseudogene. This CDR3 contains 19 residues. CDR3 amino acids: CASVRETGRNLSSYNEQFF. The CDR3 nucleotides read TGTGCCAGCGTCCGGGAGACGGGACGCAATCTTAGCTCCTACAATGAGCAGTTCTTC.

The chain recombines TRBV29-1 with TRBJ1-4, with D possibly TRBD1 on 5 matching bases. The germline V gene has CDR1 SQVTM and CDR2 ANQGSEA. This CDR3 is 13 amino acids long. The V end was cut by 3 bases, the J end by 8 bases, with 13 bases between. DNA of the CDR3: TGCAGCGTTGATGGGGCCGGAGGGGAAAAACTGTTTTTT. It specifies CSVDGAGGEKLFF.

The genes are TRBV4-2 and TRBJ2-1; 9 bases match TRBD2. This CDR3 has 14 amino acids. V was pared by 3 bases and J by 4 bases, with 1 base of the junction left unmatched. CDR1 LGHNA and CDR2 YNFKEQ come from the germline V gene. As DNA, the CDR3 is TGTGCCAGCAGCCAGACTAGCGGATACAATGAGCAGTTCTTC. This gives the protein CASSQTSGYNEQFF.

CDR3 residues: CATTGTERDGYTF. The CDR3, as DNA: TGTGCCACCACCGGGACAGAAAGGGATGGCTACACCTTC. V gene TRBV6-5 combines with J gene TRBJ1-2, with 7 bases that match TRBD1. The V segment lost 10 bases and the J segment 6 bases; nucleotides outside the gene matches: 11. Germline CDR1 and CDR2: MNHEY and SVGAGI. The CDR3 sequence is 13 residues long.